This section outlines one TCR beta chain sequence together with its context. What it binds is not known. These data come from a study of cytomegalovirus exposure and HLA in healthy donors. Study-level background: Earlier, 180 million or so T cells were analyzed, and some 120 million unique TCR beta sequences were found among them. Broader study findings: TRBV6-2, TRBV6-3 and other indistinguishable V segments were excluded.

Trimming took off 6 bases at V and 10 bases at J, with 15 bases between the two ends. Germline values: CDR1 SEHNR, CDR2 FQNEAQ (reference sequence). The CDR3 totals 13 residues. The PCR ran on 60 Vbeta and 13 Jbeta primers. Sequenced by immunoSEQ multiplex PCR; TCRdb stores in-frame clones only, minus some. The top ten hold 8.5% of the sample, which has over 150,000 clones, roughly 80% seen once. The chain employs TRBV7-9 and TRBJ1-4; weak D call: TRBD1 (6 bases). The sample taken for sequencing was PBMCs. This sequence was found in a male donor in good health and CMV-seropositive. For the CDR3, the DNA is TGTGCCAGCAGTAGGGGGAACAAGGGAAAACTGTTTTTT. It yields the protein CASSRGNKGKLFF.